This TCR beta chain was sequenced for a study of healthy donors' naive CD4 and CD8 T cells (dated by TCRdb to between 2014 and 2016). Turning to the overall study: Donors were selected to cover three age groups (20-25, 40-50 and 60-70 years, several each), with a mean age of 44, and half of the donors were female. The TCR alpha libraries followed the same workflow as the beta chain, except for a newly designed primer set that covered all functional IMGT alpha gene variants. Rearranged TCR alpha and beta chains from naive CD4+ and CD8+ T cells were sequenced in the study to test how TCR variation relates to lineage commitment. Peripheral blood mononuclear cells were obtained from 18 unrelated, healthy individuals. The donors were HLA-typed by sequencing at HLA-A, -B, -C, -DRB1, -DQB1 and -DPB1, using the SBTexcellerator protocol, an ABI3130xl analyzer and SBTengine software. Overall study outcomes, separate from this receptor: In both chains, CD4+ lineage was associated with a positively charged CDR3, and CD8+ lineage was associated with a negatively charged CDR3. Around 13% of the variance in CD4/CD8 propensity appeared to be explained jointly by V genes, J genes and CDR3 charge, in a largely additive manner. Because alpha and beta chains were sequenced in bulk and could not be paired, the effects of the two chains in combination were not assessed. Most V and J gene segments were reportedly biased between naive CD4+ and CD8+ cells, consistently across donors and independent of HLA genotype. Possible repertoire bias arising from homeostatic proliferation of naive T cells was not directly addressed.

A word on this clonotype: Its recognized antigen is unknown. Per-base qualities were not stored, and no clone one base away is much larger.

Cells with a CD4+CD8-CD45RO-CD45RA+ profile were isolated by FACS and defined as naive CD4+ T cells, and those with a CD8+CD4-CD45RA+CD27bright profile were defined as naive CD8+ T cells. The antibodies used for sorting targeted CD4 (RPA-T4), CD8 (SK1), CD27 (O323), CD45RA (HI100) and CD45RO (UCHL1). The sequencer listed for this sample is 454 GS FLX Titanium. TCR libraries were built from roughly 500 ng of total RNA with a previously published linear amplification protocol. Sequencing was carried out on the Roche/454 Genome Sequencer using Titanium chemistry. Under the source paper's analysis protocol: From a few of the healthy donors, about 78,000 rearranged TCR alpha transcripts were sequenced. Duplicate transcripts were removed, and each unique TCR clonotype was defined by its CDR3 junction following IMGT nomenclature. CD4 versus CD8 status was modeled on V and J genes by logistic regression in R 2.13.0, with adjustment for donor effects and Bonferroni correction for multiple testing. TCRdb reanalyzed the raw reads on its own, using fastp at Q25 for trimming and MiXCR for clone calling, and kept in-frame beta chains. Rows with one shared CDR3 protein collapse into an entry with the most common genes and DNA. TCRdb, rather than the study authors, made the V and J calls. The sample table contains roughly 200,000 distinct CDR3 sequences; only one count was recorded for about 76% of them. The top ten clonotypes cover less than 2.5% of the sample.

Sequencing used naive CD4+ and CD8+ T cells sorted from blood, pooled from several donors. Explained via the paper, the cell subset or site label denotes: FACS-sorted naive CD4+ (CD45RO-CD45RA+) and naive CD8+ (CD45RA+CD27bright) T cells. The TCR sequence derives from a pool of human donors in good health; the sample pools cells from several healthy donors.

The sequenced DNA is TGCAGCGTTGTAAGGGAAATGGACTATGGCTACACCTTC. Translated, this gives CSVVREMDYGYTF. This chain is built from TRBV29-1 and TRBJ1-2, with the identity of the D gene unclear. There are 13 amino acids in the CDR3, from cysteine to phenylalanine inclusive. Kept here is only the CDR3 DNA, which spans 39 bases and is read in frame from base 1. The germline V gene provides CDR1 SQVTM and CDR2 ANQGSEA. Relative to germline, V is 4 bases shorter and J is 3 bases shorter, with 12 bases between their ends.